This T cell receptor beta chain was observed in a study of blood T cell repertoires in COVID-19. The CDR3 is 18 amino acids. Unmatched junction bases numbered 13, after V lost 4 bases and J lost 0 bases. CDR1 is LGHNA, CDR2 YNFKEQ, per germline. This clone was seen just once. Produced via immunoSEQ multiplex PCR; TCRdb's table is partial and in-frame only. This table has under 350,000 clones, approximately 86% appearing once. The sequence was collected from a woman aged 35 to 49 with acute COVID-19. Sequenced input: PBMCs or T cells enriched from blood (not recorded which). This chain links TRBV4-2 with TRBJ2-5; 8 nucleotides agree with TRBD1. The chain's CDR3 is CASSLLVPTGVNQETQYF. The CDR3, as DNA: TGTGCCAGCAGCCTTCTGGTACCGACAGGGGTTAACCAAGAGACCCAGTACTTC.